A single sample is the source of the 2 T cell receptor beta chains below, sequenced in a study of cytomegalovirus exposure and HLA in healthy donors (dated by TCRdb to the late 2010s). The protocol used for the library was the immunoSEQ multiplex PCR assay. The multiplex PCR relied on a mix of 60 forward primers for TCR Vbeta segments and 13 reverse primers for TCR Jbeta segments. What TCRdb holds here is the immuneACCESS table cut down to in-frame rearrangements. Part of the clones is not present; checked against another copy, under half of the missing clones reflect an unresolved V gene, and the others are unexplained. Within this sample are about 60,000 clones, with about 73% of them counted one time only. The ten largest clones represent roughly a fifth of the sample. The specimen was PBMCs. The receptors stem from a woman aged 60-70 years in good health and CMV-seropositive.

V usage is TRBV29-1 and J usage is TRBJ1-5, with a tentative D call TRBD1 (6 bases). The germline gives CDR1 SQVTM, CDR2 ANQGSEA. The CDR3 is 15 residues long. Trimming left V 6 bases short and J 0 bases short, with 15 bases between. The CDR3 DNA reads TGCAGCGTAGTACAGGGATCCGGTAGCAATCAGCCCCAGCATTTT. It is translated as CSVVQGSGSNQPQHF.

The chain links TRBV7-9 to TRBJ1-6; D not certain. CDR1 and CDR2 (germline): SEHNR, FQNEAQ (reference sequence). V was shortened by 2 bases and J by 7 bases, with 12 bases between the two germline ends. The CDR3 spans 15 residues. The CDR3 loop reads CASSLSGIINSPLHF. Written as DNA, the CDR3 is TGTGCCAGCAGCTTAAGCGGTATTATCAATTCACCCCTCCACTTT.